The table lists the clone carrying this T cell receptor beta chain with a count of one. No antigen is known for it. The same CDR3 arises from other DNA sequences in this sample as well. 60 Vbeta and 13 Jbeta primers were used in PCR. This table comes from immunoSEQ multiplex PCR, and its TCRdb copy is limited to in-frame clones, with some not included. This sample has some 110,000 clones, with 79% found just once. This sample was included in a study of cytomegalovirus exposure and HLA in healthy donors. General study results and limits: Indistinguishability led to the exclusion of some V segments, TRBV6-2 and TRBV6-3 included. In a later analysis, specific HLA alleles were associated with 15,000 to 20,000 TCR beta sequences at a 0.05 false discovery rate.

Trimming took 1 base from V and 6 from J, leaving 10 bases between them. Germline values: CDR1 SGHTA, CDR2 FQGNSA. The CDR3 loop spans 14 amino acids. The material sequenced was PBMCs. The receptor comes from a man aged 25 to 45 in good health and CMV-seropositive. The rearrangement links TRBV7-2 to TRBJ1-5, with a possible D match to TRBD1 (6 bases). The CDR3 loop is CASSLVGGSQPQHF. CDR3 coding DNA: TGTGCCAGCAGCTTAGTTGGGGGCTCTCAGCCCCAGCATTTT.